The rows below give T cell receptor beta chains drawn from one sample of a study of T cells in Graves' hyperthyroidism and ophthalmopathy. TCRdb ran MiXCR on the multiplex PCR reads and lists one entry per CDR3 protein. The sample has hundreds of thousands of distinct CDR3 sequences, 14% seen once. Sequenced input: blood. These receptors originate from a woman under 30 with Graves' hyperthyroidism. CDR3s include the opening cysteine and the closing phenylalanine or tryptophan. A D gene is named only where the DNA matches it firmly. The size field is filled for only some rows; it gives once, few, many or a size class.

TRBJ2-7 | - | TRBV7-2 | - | TGTGCCAGCAGCTCTCGGGGGTTTCCAGCCTACGAGCAGTACTTC | CASSSRGFPAYEQYF
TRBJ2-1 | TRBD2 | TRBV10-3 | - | TGTGCCTCATGGGCGGGGGGGGGGGGTTACAATGAGCAGTTCTTC | CASWAGGGGYNEQFF
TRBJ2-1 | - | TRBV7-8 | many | TGTGCCAGCAGCCCCACGGAGGGAGACAATGAGCAGTTCTTC | CASSPTEGDNEQFF
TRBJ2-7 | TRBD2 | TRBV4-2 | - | TGTGCCAGCAGCCAAGGAACTAGCGGGAAACCCTACGAGCAGTACTTC | CASSQGTSGKPYEQYF
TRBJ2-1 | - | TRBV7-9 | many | TGTGCCAGCAGCTCAAAGTGGACAGACTACAATGAGCAGTTCTTC | CASSSKWTDYNEQFF
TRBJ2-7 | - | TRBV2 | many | TGTGCCAGCAGACCCGGGACGGGGGACTACGAGCAGTACTTC | CASRPGTGDYEQYF
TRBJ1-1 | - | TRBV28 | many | TGTGCCAGCAGTTTATCAGGGGTCGGGACTGAAGCTTTCTTT | CASSLSGVGTEAFF
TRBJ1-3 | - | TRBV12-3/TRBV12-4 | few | TGTGCCAGCAGTTTAGGGAAGGGGCCCTACTCTGGAAACACCATATATTTT | CASSLGKGPYSGNTIYF
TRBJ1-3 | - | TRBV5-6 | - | TGTGCCAGCAGCTTGATGGGGTATCGGCCTGGAAACACCATATATTTT | CASSLMGYRPGNTIYF
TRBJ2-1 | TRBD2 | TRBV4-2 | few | TGTGCCAGCAGCCAAGTTTCTAGCGGGATCGTTGAGCAGTTCTTC | CASSQVSSGIVEQFF
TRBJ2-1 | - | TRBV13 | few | TGTGCCAGCAGCCCAGGGCGGATCTTAAAGCAGTTCTTC | CASSPGRILKQFF
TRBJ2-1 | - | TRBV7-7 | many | TGTGCCAGCAGCTTAGGGCGGGCGGGCCTTAATGAGCAGTTCTTC | CASSLGRAGLNEQFF
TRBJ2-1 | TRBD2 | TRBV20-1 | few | TGCAGTGCTAGAGATAGCGGGCCCCGGAAAGGCAATGAGCAGTTCTTC | CSARDSGPRKGNEQFF
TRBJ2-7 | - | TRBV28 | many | TGTGCCAGCAGCCCCCCAGGGGCAGGGGAGTACGAGCAGTACTTC | CASSPPGAGEYEQYF
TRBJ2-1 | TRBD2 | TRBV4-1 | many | TGCGCCAGCAGCTCAATGGGACTAGCGGGAGGGGATGAGCAGTTCTTC | CASSSMGLAGGDEQFF
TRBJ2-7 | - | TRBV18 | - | TGTGCCAGCTCACCACGCGCCGGGTCGAGCTCCTACGAGCAGTACTTC | CASSPRAGSSSYEQYF
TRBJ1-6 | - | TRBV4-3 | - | TGCGCCAGCAGCCAAGAGGGCAGAAGAAATTCACCCCTCCACTTT | CASSQEGRRNSPLHF
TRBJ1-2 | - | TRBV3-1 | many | TGTGCCAGCAGCCAAAATCCGGGACCGGCGGCGGCGCGTGGCTACACCTTC | CASSQNPGPAAARGYTF
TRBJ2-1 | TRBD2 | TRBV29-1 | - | TGCAGCGTCCGTAGAGGCGGGAGAGGGAATGAGCAGTTCTTC | CSVRRGGRGNEQFF
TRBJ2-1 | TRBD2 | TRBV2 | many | TGTGCCAGCAGTGAAGCGACGCCGTGGACTAGCGGGATATATGAGCAGTTCTTC | CASSEATPWTSGIYEQFF
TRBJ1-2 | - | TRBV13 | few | TGTGCCAGCAGGTTCAGGGGAGCCTCTACCTATGGCTACACCTTC | CASRFRGASTYGYTF
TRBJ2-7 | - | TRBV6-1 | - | TGTGCCGGACGGGCTAGCTCGGGCTACGAGCAGTACTTC | CAGRASSGYEQYF
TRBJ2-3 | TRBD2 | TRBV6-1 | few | TGTGCCAGCAGTTCTAGCGGGAGTTCAGATACGCAGTATTTT | CASSSSGSSDTQYF
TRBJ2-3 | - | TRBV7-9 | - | TGTGCCAGCAGCTTTGGAAGCTCGCAGTATTTT | CASSFGSSQYF
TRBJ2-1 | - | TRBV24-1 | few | TGTGCCACCATCGACGGAAACAATGAGCAGTTCTTC | CATIDGNNEQFF
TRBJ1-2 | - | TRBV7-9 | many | TGTGCCAGCAGCTTAGACCTTCCTAACTATGGCTACACCTTC | CASSLDLPNYGYTF